These 31 T cell receptor beta chains share one sample of origin, sequenced in a study of blood T cell repertoires in COVID-19 (dated by TCRdb to the early 2020s). The library was made by the immunoSEQ multiplex PCR assay. Not all clones reach the TCRdb copy of this immuneACCESS table, which keeps in-frame sequences only. Checked studies attribute under half of the gap to unresolved V genes and leave the rest unexplained. For this sample there are about 180,000 clones; 80% to 90% appear just once. The top ten clonotypes cover more than 8.5% of the sample. Sequencing used PBMCs or T cells enriched from blood (not recorded which). All receptors derive from a woman between 18 and 29 years old who had recovered from COVID-19.

The chain joins TRBV4-3 to TRBJ1-2; 12 nucleotides agree with TRBD1. CDR1 and CDR2 (germline): LGHNA, YSLEER. V shed 0 bases, J shed 13 bases, and the junction held 12 bases outside the gene matches. CDR3 length: 16 residues. For the CDR3, the DNA is TGCGCCAGCAGCCAAGATAGTACGGGACAGGGGGCCTTTATCACCTTC. Amino acid sequence: CASSQDSTGQGAFITF.

This clone appeared once. The chain combines TRBV5-1 with TRBJ1-5, with D perhaps TRBD1 (5 bases). The CDR3 is 15 residues long. The V end lost 4 bases, the J end lost 0 bases, and 11 bases lay between the germline ends. CDR1 SGHRS and CDR2 YFSETQ come from the germline V gene. This CDR3 is CASSPGGGSNQPQHF. The CDR3 DNA sequence: TGCGCCAGCAGCCCAGGCGGGGGTAGCAATCAGCCCCAGCATTTT. The full variable domain, completed using reference TRBV5-1 and TRBJ1-5, is KAGVTQTPRYLIKTRGQQVTLSCSPISGHRSVSWYQQTPGQGLQFLFEYFSETQRNKGNFPGRFSGRQFSNSRSEMNVSTLELGDSALYLCASSPGGGSNQPQHFGDGTRLSIL.

About this clone itself: Other nucleotide sequences in the sample specify the same CDR3. J is TRBJ2-1 and V is TRBV5-4; TRBD2 matches at 7 bases. Germline V CDR1 and CDR2: SGHNT, YYREEE (reference sequence). Unmatched junction bases numbered 1, after V lost 3 bases and J lost 1 base. CDR3 size: 14 residues. CDR3 sequence (DNA): TGTGCCAGCAGCTCTAGCGGATCCTACAATGAGCAGTTCTTC. Its translation: CASSSSGSYNEQFF. The whole variable domain, remainder taken from reference TRBV5-4 and TRBJ2-1, is ETGVTQSPTHLIKTRGQQVTLRCSSQSGHNTVSWYQQALGQGPQFIFQYYREEENGRGNFPPRFSGLQFPNYSSELNVNALELDDSALYLCASSSSGSYNEQFFGPGTRLTVL.

The genes are TRBV4-2 and TRBJ1-6, with TRBD1 as a possible D gene (5 bases). Germline CDR1 reads LGHNA; CDR2 reads YNFKEQ. CDR3 length: 18 amino acids. Between the trimmed V and J ends, which lost 3 bases and 8 bases, there was a span of 23 bases. CDR3 coding DNA: TGTGCCAGCAGCCACCCACCGGGGGAAACCCGTAAGGATTCACCCCTCCACTTT. Protein product: CASSHPPGETRKDSPLHF.

The V and J genes are TRBV7-2 and TRBJ1-2, with a weak D call TRBD1 (6 bases). V lost 5 bases to trimming and J lost 8 bases, with 21 bases between them. The length of the CDR3 is 15 residues. Per the germline V gene, CDR1 is SGHTA and CDR2 is FQGNSA. The CDR3 spells CASSPQTEIRGGYTF. CDR3 nucleotides: TGTGCCAGCAGCCCCCAGACGGAGATTAGGGGGGGCTACACCTTC.

The genes are TRBV19 and TRBJ2-1; D gene ambiguous. Deletions cut 4 bases from V and 8 bases from J, with 12 bases between. The CDR3 is 13 residues long. The germline gives CDR1 LNHDA, CDR2 SQIVND (reference sequence). The DNA of the CDR3 is TGTGCCAGTAGTAAGTCCGGGTGGGATGAGCAGTTCTTC. Translating gives CASSKSGWDEQFF.

CDR3 in DNA: TGTGCCTGGACCCTTCTAGGCGAGCAGTTCTTC. Its translation is CAWTLLGEQFF. V gene TRBV30 combines with J gene TRBJ2-1, with unresolved D. CDR3 length equals 11 residues. Trimming took 4 bases from V and 10 from J, leaving 11 bases between them. CDR1 and CDR2 (germline): GTSNPN, SVGIG (reference sequence).

The chain recombines TRBV27 with TRBJ2-2; 9 bases match TRBD2. This CDR3 spans 17 amino acids. With 2 bases clipped from V and 4 bases from J, the junction kept 8 bases outside the gene matches. CDR1 and CDR2 from the germline V gene are MNHEY and SMNVEV (reference sequence). Here the CDR3 DNA reads TGTGCCAGCAGTTTAAATGCGGGAGGGCCTTCCACCGGGGAGCTGTTTTTT. It encodes CASSLNAGGPSTGELFF.

The chain recombines TRBV9 with TRBJ2-7; 7 bases map to TRBD2. Germline V CDR1 and CDR2: SGDLS, YYNGEE. The CDR3 has 15 residues. With 4 bases clipped from V and 3 bases from J, the junction kept 10 bases outside the gene matches. The CDR3 DNA follows: TGTGCCAGCAGCTCGGGGGAGGGAGAGGGCTACGAGCAGTACTTC. It is translated as CASSSGEGEGYEQYF.

V usage is TRBV25-1 and J usage is TRBJ1-2, with D possibly matching TRBD1 (5 bases). Germline lookup yields CDR1 MGHDK and CDR2 SYGVNS. CDR3 length: 14 residues. V lost 3 bases, J lost 4 bases, and 12 bases lay in between. The CDR3 loop is CASSDYDSLYGYTF. CDR3 bases: TGTGCCAGCAGTGATTACGACAGTCTCTATGGCTACACCTTC.

The genes are TRBV3-1 (or the pseudogene TRBV3-2) and TRBJ2-7; D gene unclear. V lost 1 base to trimming and J lost 6 bases, with 13 bases between them. The CDR3 contains 14 residues. Germline-derived CDR1 and CDR2 are LGHDT and YNNKEL (reference sequence). The CDR3 nucleotides are TGTGCCAGCAGCCAAGTTGCGAATTCAGGCGAGCAGTACTTC. This sequence encodes CASSQVANSGEQYF.

This clone has a single count. This sequence joins TRBV28 and TRBJ1-5, with D possibly TRBD1 on 5 matching bases. The CDR3 sequence is 14 residues long. Germline CDR1 MDHEN, CDR2 SYDVKM. V lost 2 bases, J lost 7 bases, and 12 bases lay in between. For the CDR3, the DNA is TGTGCCAGCAGTTTAATGGGGGGGGTCCAGCCCCAGCATTTT. This codes for CASSLMGGVQPQHF.

This clone appeared many times. The rearrangement uses TRBV6-5 and TRBJ2-7, with D possibly matching TRBD1 (5 bases). This CDR3 spans 14 amino acids. The germline gives CDR1 MNHEY, CDR2 SVGAGI. Trimming removed 6 bases at V and 6 bases at J, with 18 bases between. For the CDR3, the DNA is TGTGCCAGCAGCGGCAGGGAAGACCTCAGCGAGCAGTACTTC. Translating it yields CASSGREDLSEQYF.

This clone was observed a single time. The chain uses TRBV28 and TRBJ2-7; D is ambiguous. Trimming pared 5 bases from V and 2 bases from J, leaving 13 bases between. Germline loops: CDR1 MDHEN, CDR2 SYDVKM. This CDR3 contains 14 residues. The CDR3 here is CASSPTYPPYEQYF. In DNA, the CDR3 is TGTGCCAGCAGTCCCACCTACCCCCCCTACGAGCAGTACTTC. Full variable domain (remainder filled in from reference TRBV28 and TRBJ2-7): DVKVTQSSRYLVKRTGEKVFLECVQDMDHENMFWYRQDPGLGLRLIYFSYDVKMKEKGDIPEGYSVSREKKERFSLILESASTNQTSMYLCASSPTYPPYEQYFGPGTRLTVT.

As to this clone: The germline gene is not matched at one end of the junction; a read error may be the cause. J is TRBJ2-7 and V is TRBV6-5, with 9 nucleotides matching TRBD1. The CDR3 totals 16 residues. Germline V gene data show CDR1 as MNHEY and CDR2 as SVGAGI. The CDR3 sequence: CASNYLPGQGKDEQYF. The CDR3 DNA reads as TGTGCCAGCAATTACTTACCGGGACAGGGTAAGGACGAGCAGTACTTC.

J is TRBJ1-4 and V is TRBV7-2; 8 bases match TRBD1. The CDR3 consists of 16 residues. The germline V gene has CDR1 SGHTA and CDR2 FQGNSA. Unmatched junction bases numbered 9, after V lost 1 base and J lost 8 bases. The CDR3 DNA reads as TGTGCCAGCAGCTTAGTCGGGCAGGGACAGGAAGAAAAACTGTTTTTT. Translation gives CASSLVGQGQEEKLFF.

This clone was seen more than once but under ten times. The CDR3 protein is CAISEGRNTEAFF. CDR3 coding DNA: TGTGCCATCAGTGAGGGCAGGAACACTGAAGCTTTCTTT. The rearrangement uses TRBV10-3 and TRBJ1-1; no firm D call. Trimming took off 2 bases at V and 1 base at J, with 5 bases between the two ends. The CDR3 is made up of 13 amino acids. The germline CDR1 and CDR2 sequences are ENHRY and SYGVKD.

The chain uses TRBV28 and TRBJ2-7; TRBD1 agrees at 8 bases. Germline trimming cut 4 bases from V and 3 bases from J; bases unmatched to any gene: 2. The length of the CDR3 is 13 residues. The germline V gene encodes CDR1 MDHEN and CDR2 SYDVKM. The DNA of the CDR3 is TGTGCCAGCAGTTACGGACAGGGCTACGAGCAGTACTTC. Amino acid sequence: CASSYGQGYEQYF.

This clone appeared a single time. The rearrangement uses TRBV4-1 and TRBJ1-3; D gene uncertain. Trimming cost V 5 bases and J 0 bases, with 5 bases left between them. Germline values: CDR1 MGHRA, CDR2 YSYEKL. The CDR3 contains 13 residues. The CDR3 loop is CASSSGSGNTIYF. The CDR3 DNA follows: TGCGCCAGCAGCTCCGGCTCTGGAAACACCATATATTTT.

This clone has only one observation. The V and J genes are TRBV4-2 and TRBJ1-5; TRBD1 agrees at 8 bases. The CDR3 has 17 amino acids. Trimming cost V 0 bases and J 0 bases; bases outside gene matches: 4. Germline lookup yields CDR1 LGHNA and CDR2 YNFKEQ. For the CDR3, the DNA is TGTGCCAGCAGCCAAGAAGGGACAGGATATAGCAATCAGCCCCAGCATTTT. It specifies CASSQEGTGYSNQPQHF.

The chain carries TRBV28 and TRBJ1-5, with 9 nucleotides matching TRBD1. Germline lookup yields CDR1 MDHEN and CDR2 SYDVKM. V shed 5 bases, J shed 7 bases, and the junction held 6 bases outside the gene matches. This CDR3 region has 14 residues. The CDR3: CASSTGGKVQPQHF. CDR3 DNA: TGTGCCAGCAGTACAGGGGGCAAGGTGCAGCCCCAGCATTTT. Filled out from reference TRBV28 and TRBJ1-5, the complete variable domain reads DVKVTQSSRYLVKRTGEKVFLECVQDMDHENMFWYRQDPGLGLRLIYFSYDVKMKEKGDIPEGYSVSREKKERFSLILESASTNQTSMYLCASSTGGKVQPQHFGDGTRLSIL.

Here the CDR3 reads CASSLGGFGYGYTF. In nucleotides, the CDR3 is TGTGCCAGCAGTTTAGGGGGGTTTGGCTATGGCTACACCTTC. The chain carries TRBV28 and TRBJ1-2; tentatively, D is TRBD1 (5 bases). CDR3 length: 14 residues. Looked up from germline, CDR1 is MDHEN and CDR2 is SYDVKM. V was trimmed by 2 bases and J by 4 bases, leaving 11 bases between them.

The chain is built from TRBV5-1 and TRBJ2-1; D is possibly TRBD1 (5 bases). Germline CDR1 and CDR2: SGHRS and YFSETQ. The CDR3 is 13 amino acids. Trimming shortened V by 2 bases and J by 4 bases, and 7 bases separated the two germline ends. The DNA for the CDR3 is TGCGCCAGCAGCTTTGACAGTTACAATGAGCAGTTCTTC. This encodes CASSFDSYNEQFF.

The chain links TRBV18 to TRBJ2-1, with TRBD1 identical over 8 bases. The germline V gene encodes CDR1 KGHSH and CDR2 LQKENI. With 2 bases clipped from V and 5 bases from J, the junction kept 5 bases outside the gene matches. The CDR3 has 15 residues. The CDR3 DNA reads TGTGCCAGCTCACCAGAGACAGGGGCGAACAATGAGCAGTTCTTC. As protein: CASSPETGANNEQFF.

Here the CDR3 reads CASSSRDRGTTSYGYTF. The CDR3, as DNA: TGTGCCAGCAGCTCCCGGGACAGGGGTACCACTTCTTATGGCTACACCTTC. This sequence joins TRBV7-9 and TRBJ1-2; TRBD1 aligns across 10 bases. The germline V gene encodes CDR1 SEHNR and CDR2 FQNEAQ (reference sequence). The CDR3 loop spans 17 amino acids. Trimming cost V 4 bases and J 5 bases; bases outside gene matches: 13.

This rearrangement joins TRBV6-1 to TRBJ1-2, with a tentative D call TRBD1 (5 bases). The V end lost 2 bases, the J end lost 5 bases, and 9 bases lay between the germline ends. Looked up from germline, CDR1 is MNHNS and CDR2 is SASEGT. The length of the CDR3 is 13 residues. CDR3 DNA sequence: TGTGCCAGCAGTGAATCAGGGATTTATGGCTACACCTTC. Its protein product is CASSESGIYGYTF.

V is TRBV27 and J is TRBJ2-5; tentative D call: TRBD1 (6 bases). Trimming took 3 bases from V and 5 from J, leaving 16 bases between them. This CDR3 has 15 amino acids. Germline-derived CDR1 and CDR2 are MNHEY and SMNVEV (reference sequence). CDR3 in amino acids: CASSFKSDRTETQYF. The CDR3 DNA sequence: TGTGCCAGCAGTTTCAAGAGTGACAGGACGGAGACCCAGTACTTC.

This chain uses TRBV6-5 with TRBJ1-1; D may be TRBD1 (5 bases). Looked up from germline, CDR1 is MNHEY and CDR2 is SVGAGI. The CDR3 runs 12 residues. Trimming cost V 7 bases and J 10 bases, with 16 bases left between them. DNA for the CDR3: TGTGCCAGCATACCTACCCAGGGAAGAGCTTTCTTT. It codes for CASIPTQGRAFF.

The gene calls are TRBV27 and TRBJ2-2; D gene unclear. CDR1 and CDR2 (germline): MNHEY, SMNVEV (reference sequence). With 5 bases removed from V and 6 bases from J, the gap between germline ends came to 10 bases. CDR3 length: 13 residues. The DNA for the CDR3 is TGTGCCAGCAGTCCGCCGGTTGCCGGGGAGCTGTTTTTT. The encoded protein is CASSPPVAGELFF.

The rearrangement links TRBV3-1 (or the pseudogene TRBV3-2) to TRBJ2-7; TRBD2 agrees at 7 bases. V lost 4 bases to trimming and J lost 13 bases; unmatched junction nucleotides: 16. The CDR3 contains 14 residues. Germline assignment: CDR1 LGHDT and CDR2 YNNKEL (reference sequence). The CDR3 DNA follows: TGTGCCAGCAGCCCACTAGCGAACACCCCGATCCTCTACTTC. Translated, it gives CASSPLANTPILYF.

The chain employs TRBV3-1 (or the pseudogene TRBV3-2) and TRBJ1-1; perhaps TRBD1 as D (6 bases). CDR1 is LGHDT and CDR2 is YNNKEL in the germline V gene (reference sequence). CDR3 length: 14 amino acids. V was clipped by 6 bases and J by 2 bases, with 13 bases between them. The DNA for the CDR3 is TGTGCCAGCAGTCCTGACAGGTTTAACACTGAAGCTTTCTTT. It codes for CASSPDRFNTEAFF.